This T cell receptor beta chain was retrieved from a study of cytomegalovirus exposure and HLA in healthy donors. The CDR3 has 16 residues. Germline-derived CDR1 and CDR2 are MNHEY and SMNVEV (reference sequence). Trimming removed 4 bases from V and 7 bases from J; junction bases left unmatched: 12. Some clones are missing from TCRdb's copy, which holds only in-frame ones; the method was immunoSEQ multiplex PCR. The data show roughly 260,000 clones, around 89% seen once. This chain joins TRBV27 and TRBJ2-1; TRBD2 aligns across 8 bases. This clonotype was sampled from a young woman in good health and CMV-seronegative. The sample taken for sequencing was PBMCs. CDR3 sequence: CASSSPRGGLSNEQFF. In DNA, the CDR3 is TGTGCCAGCAGTTCGCCCCGGGGGGGCCTATCGAATGAGCAGTTCTTC.